What follows are 23 T cell receptor beta chains derived from one specimen sequenced in a study of blood T cell repertoires in COVID-19. Profiled with immunoSEQ multiplex PCR; TCRdb holds only in-frame clones, not every one. The sample yields nearly 350,000 clones, 75% to 90% seen once. Sequencing was performed on peripheral blood. The receptors were sampled from a woman in her forties or fifties with COVID-19, enrolled during active disease.

The chain uses TRBV15 and TRBJ2-7; D is undetermined. Germline values: CDR1 LNHNV, CDR2 YYDKDF (reference sequence). The CDR3 has 15 amino acids. Trimming removed 1 base at V and 3 bases at J, with 13 bases between. This CDR3 reads CATSRAVNGDYEQYF. As DNA, the CDR3 is TGTGCCACCAGCAGAGCAGTGAACGGAGACTACGAGCAGTACTTC.

This clone occurred a few times. The rearrangement uses TRBV6-4 and TRBJ2-2, with D possibly matching TRBD2 (5 bases). Trimming pared 4 bases from V and 4 bases from J, leaving 16 bases between. Germline-derived CDR1 and CDR2 are MRHNA and SNTAGT. The CDR3 totals 16 residues. CDR3 amino acids: CASSALGSSGTGELFF. CDR3 bases: TGTGCCAGCAGTGCCTTGGGGAGCTCGGGCACCGGGGAGCTGTTTTTT.

The chain joins TRBV18 to TRBJ1-1; D gene ambiguous. The CDR3 is made up of 14 amino acids. The germline V and J ends were trimmed by 0 bases and 2 bases, with 7 bases remaining between them. Germline CDR1 reads KGHSH; CDR2 reads LQKENI. The CDR3: CASSPPSQNTEAFF. CDR3 sequence (DNA): TGTGCCAGCTCACCACCATCCCAAAACACTGAAGCTTTCTTT.

V and J are TRBV5-1 and TRBJ2-7; 8 bases are a match to TRBD1. The V gene's germline CDR1 is SGHRS and CDR2 YFSETQ. The V segment lost 0 bases and the J segment 5 bases; nucleotides outside the gene matches: 4. The CDR3 totals 14 residues. The CDR3 bases are TGCGCCAGCAGCTTGGGACAGGGGATCCACGAGCAGTACTTC. Protein: CASSLGQGIHEQYF.

The rearrangement uses TRBV19 and TRBJ2-5; weak D call: TRBD1 (6 bases). This CDR3 is built from 11 residues. Germline values: CDR1 LNHDA, CDR2 SQIVND (reference sequence). V lost 5 bases and J lost 7, with 8 bases in between. In DNA form, the CDR3 reads TGTGCCAGTAGTCAGGGGCCGACCCAGTACTTC. This gives the protein CASSQGPTQYF.

CDR3 in amino acids: CASSSTSTGSETQYF. For the CDR3, the DNA is TGTGCCAGCAGTTCTACCTCGACAGGGTCGGAGACCCAGTACTTC. This rearrangement joins TRBV25-1 to TRBJ2-5; 7 bases are shared with TRBD1. CDR1 and CDR2 (germline): MGHDK, SYGVNS. This CDR3 has 15 residues. V lost 5 bases to trimming and J lost 5 bases; unmatched junction nucleotides: 11. Based on the CDR3 plus reference TRBV25-1 and TRBJ2-5, the full variable domain is EADIYQTPRYLVIGTGKKITLECSQTMGHDKMYWYQQDPGMELHLIHYSYGVNSTEKGDLSSESTVSRIRTEHFPLTLESARPSHTSQYLCASSSTSTGSETQYFGPGTRLLVL.

The V gene is TRBV14, the J gene TRBJ2-1; perhaps TRBD1 as D (6 bases). The CDR3 sequence is 16 residues long. V lost 4 bases to trimming and J lost 0 bases, with 13 bases between them. Germline CDR1 SGHDN, CDR2 FVKESK. CDR3 nucleotide sequence: TGTGCCAGCAGCCTCGTGAGGGGGAGCTCCTACAATGAGCAGTTCTTC. Protein sequence: CASSLVRGSSYNEQFF. Looking up the rest from reference TRBV14 and TRBJ2-1 gives the full variable domain: EAGVTQFPSHSVIEKGQTVTLRCDPISGHDNLYWYRRVMGKEIKFLLHFVKESKQDESGMPNNRFLAERTGGTYSTLKVQPAELEDSGVYFCASSLVRGSSYNEQFFGPGTRLTVL.

The chain links TRBV5-1 to TRBJ1-1, with D unclear. Germline CDR1 reads SGHRS; CDR2 reads YFSETQ. V was trimmed by 0 bases and J by 2 bases, leaving 5 bases between them. This CDR3 has 13 amino acids. The CDR3, as DNA: TGCGCCAGCAGCTTGGACTTAAACACTGAAGCTTTCTTT. Its translation: CASSLDLNTEAFF.

The chain joins TRBV5-1 to TRBJ2-3; a weak D match, TRBD1 (6 bases). The CDR3 is 15 residues long. V dropped 4 bases and J dropped 2 bases, with 14 bases sitting between them. From germline, CDR1 is SGHRS and CDR2 YFSETQ. The CDR3 region has the DNA TGCGCCAGCAGCCCAAGACAGGTTTCCACAGATACGCAGTATTTT. This gives the protein CASSPRQVSTDTQYF.

The chain joins TRBV7-6 to TRBJ2-1, with D tentatively TRBD1 (6 bases). The germline gives CDR1 SGHVS, CDR2 FNYEAQ. The CDR3 covers 13 residues. Trimming removed 3 bases at V and 9 bases at J, with 12 bases between. CDR3 DNA sequence: TGTGCCAGCAGCTTTAATCCCAGGGGTGAGCAGTTCTTC. It specifies CASSFNPRGEQFF.

This clone occurred once. CDR3 amino acids: CASSPQGGFEKLFF. In DNA, the CDR3 is TGTGCCAGCTCACCTCAGGGAGGGTTCGAAAAACTGTTTTTT. This rearrangement joins TRBV18 to TRBJ1-4, with D perhaps TRBD1 (5 bases). There are 14 residues in the CDR3. The V gene lost 3 bases and the J gene lost 8 bases, with 13 bases spanning the gap. Germline V gene lookup returns CDR1 KGHSH and CDR2 LQKENI.

V usage is TRBV5-1 and J usage is TRBJ2-1; 8 bases are a match to TRBD2. This CDR3 contains 15 residues. Germline V gives CDR1 SGHRS, CDR2 YFSETQ. J gave up 4 bases and V 0 bases, and 3 bases lay outside the gene matches. The CDR3 loop is CASSLAASGYNEQFF. The CDR3 coding sequence is TGCGCCAGCAGCTTGGCGGCTAGCGGGTACAATGAGCAGTTCTTC.

This rearrangement joins TRBV10-1 to TRBJ1-1; D possibly corresponds to TRBD1 (5 bases). Trimming took off 0 bases at V and 0 bases at J, with 14 bases between the two ends. The length of the CDR3 is 17 residues. The germline CDR1 and CDR2 sequences are WNHNN and SYGVQD (reference sequence). This CDR3 is CASSESLVRQMNTEAFF. CDR3 DNA sequence: TGCGCCAGCAGTGAGTCGCTAGTAAGACAGATGAACACTGAAGCTTTCTTT.

This sequence joins TRBV5-1 and TRBJ1-1; possible D gene TRBD1, 5 bases. The V gene lost 5 bases and the J gene lost 1 base, with 15 bases spanning the gap. The CDR3 totals 15 residues. Germline V gene lookup returns CDR1 SGHRS and CDR2 YFSETQ. The chain's CDR3 is CASRVGGQTNTEAFF. Here the CDR3 DNA reads TGCGCCAGCAGAGTCGGGGGTCAGACGAACACTGAAGCTTTCTTT.

V is TRBV7-8 and J is TRBJ1-6; TRBD1 agrees at 10 bases. The CDR3 has 16 residues. Per germline, CDR1 SGHVS and CDR2 FQNEAQ. Germline trimming cut 6 bases from V and 5 bases from J; bases unmatched to any gene: 7. This CDR3 is CASSWDRGDNNSPLHF. The CDR3 coding sequence is TGTGCCAGCAGTTGGGACAGGGGCGATAATAATTCACCCCTCCACTTT.

The chain recombines TRBV7-2 with TRBJ2-2, with 7 positions matching TRBD2. CDR1 SGHTA and CDR2 FQGNSA come from the germline V gene. V dropped 4 bases and J dropped 5; count of bases not matched to a gene: 7. This CDR3 is built from 15 residues. The CDR3 reads CASSSSGGSTGELFF. CDR3 sequence (DNA): TGTGCCAGCAGCTCCTCGGGAGGATCGACCGGGGAGCTGTTTTTT.

The chain carries TRBV7-3 and TRBJ2-3; D not certain. Trimming shortened V by 5 bases and J by 0 bases, and 15 bases separated the two germline ends. The germline CDR1 and CDR2 sequences are SGHTA and FQGTGA. This CDR3 comprises 16 residues. CDR3 sequence (DNA): TGTGCCAGCAGCCTCTTCCAAGCGAGTAGCACAGATACGCAGTATTTT. Its protein product is CASSLFQASSTDTQYF.

The CDR3 sequence: CASSQDRGTGREQYF. The CDR3, as DNA: TGCGCCAGCAGCCAAGATCGGGGGACGGGGCGCGAGCAGTACTTC. The chain carries TRBV4-3 and TRBJ2-7; D might be TRBD2 (6 bases). There are 15 residues in the CDR3. The V end lost 0 bases, the J end lost 6 bases, and 15 bases lay between the germline ends. Per the germline V gene, CDR1 is LGHNA and CDR2 is YSLEER.

This chain uses TRBV19 with TRBJ2-3; possible D gene TRBD2, 6 bases. Germline V CDR1 and CDR2: LNHDA, SQIVND (reference sequence). The CDR3 length is 15 residues. The germline V and J ends were trimmed by 1 base and 5 bases, with 13 bases remaining between them. For the CDR3, the DNA is TGTGCCAGTAGTATAGGGCTAGCGTCTCGAGATACGCAGTATTTT. Its protein is CASSIGLASRDTQYF.

The chain joins TRBV4-1 to TRBJ1-6; D remains unclear. V shed 0 bases and J shed 8 bases, with 11 bases lying between them. Germline CDR1 and CDR2: MGHRA and YSYEKL. This CDR3 region has 15 residues. The CDR3 reads CASSQDRGLYSPLHF. The CDR3 DNA reads as TGCGCCAGCAGCCAAGATCGCGGACTGTATTCACCCCTCCACTTT.

This clone was seen a single time. The chain couples TRBV3-1 (or the pseudogene TRBV3-2) to TRBJ2-7, with 10 bases identical to TRBD2. Trimming removed 4 bases from V and 5 bases from J; junction bases left unmatched: 5. CDR1 is LGHDT and CDR2 is YNNKEL in the germline V gene (reference sequence). This CDR3 is 14 amino acids long. As DNA, the CDR3 is TGTGCCAGCAGCCCTAGCGGGAGTTCTCACGAGCAGTACTTC. Its translation: CASSPSGSSHEQYF.

CDR3 DNA: TGTGCCAGCAGCAAGGAAGTACAAGGGGGCGGAGGCTATGGCTACACCTTC. Translation: CASSKEVQGGGGYGYTF. This chain joins TRBV5-6 and TRBJ1-2; 7 bases fit TRBD1. Germline values: CDR1 SGHDT, CDR2 YYEEEE. The J segment lost 4 bases and the V segment lost 4 bases, leaving 16 bases of the junction unmatched. The CDR3 has 17 amino acids.

The V call is TRBV11-2, the J call TRBJ2-7, with 9 positions matching TRBD2. Per germline, CDR1 SGHAT and CDR2 FQNNGV. Losses at the gene ends were 1 base for V and 6 bases for J; bases not matched to a gene: 7. CDR3 size: 15 residues. CDR3 protein: CASSLVSGSRSEQYF. The CDR3 DNA reads as TGTGCCAGCAGCTTAGTTAGCGGGAGTAGGAGCGAGCAGTACTTC.